Listed below are T cell receptor beta chains from one sample, sequenced in a study of blood T cell repertoires in COVID-19. Sequencing was performed with immunoSEQ multiplex PCR; in TCRdb, only in-frame clones are kept and a portion is missing. Among some 240,000 clones listed, roughly 80% were seen once. The sequenced sample was peripheral blood. These receptors all stem from a woman aged 70 to 79 with acute or convalescent COVID-19. CDR3s include the opening cysteine and the closing phenylalanine or tryptophan. Each record gives: J gene, D gene, clone size, V gene, CDR3 protein, CDR3 DNA. The D gene is left open where the match is weak. Some rows have no size entry. The others give once, few or many, or a class for an expanded clone.

TRBJ2-5 - - TRBV5-1 CASSLEGGGAAETQYF TGCGCCAGCAGCTTGGAAGGTGGGGGGGCCGCGGAGACCCAGTACTTC
TRBJ1-1 - - TRBV5-5 CASSPRGDTEAFF TGTGCCAGCAGCCCCCGGGGGGACACTGAAGCTTTCTTT
TRBJ2-3 - - TRBV6-2/TRBV6-3 CASSNGRGPSTDTQYF TGTGCCAGCAGCAATGGCAGGGGACCCTCCACAGATACGCAGTATTTT
TRBJ2-3 TRBD1 once TRBV11-2 CASSPGGSLDTQYF TGTGCCAGCAGCCCAGGGGGTTCTTTAGATACGCAGTATTTT
TRBJ2-5 - few TRBV15 CATSSRGLGETQYF TGTGCCACCAGCAGCAGGGGTCTTGGAGAGACCCAGTACTTC
TRBJ2-5 TRBD1 - TRBV5-6 CASSRGRTGGLETQYF TGTGCCAGCAGCCGCGGTAGGACAGGGGGCTTGGAGACCCAGTACTTC
TRBJ1-2 TRBD1 once TRBV6-1 CASSDEGRRTGSYGYTF TGTGCCAGCAGTGATGAGGGAAGGAGGACAGGGTCCTATGGCTACACCTTC
TRBJ1-2 TRBD1 - TRBV24-1 CATSDPTGGDGYTF TGTGCCACCAGTGATCCAACAGGGGGCGACGGCTACACCTTC
TRBJ1-1 - few TRBV2 CASSLPRAAAGDLNTEAFF TGTGCCAGCAGTTTGCCCCGAGCGGCGGCCGGGGATCTGAACACTGAAGCTTTCTTT
TRBJ1-1 TRBD1 - TRBV10-3 CAISGDRETEAFF TGTGCCATCAGTGGAGACAGGGAGACTGAAGCTTTCTTT
TRBJ2-5 - - TRBV2 CASIGVRARTAQETQYF TGTGCCAGCATCGGGGTCCGGGCTAGGACAGCCCAAGAGACCCAGTACTTC
TRBJ2-3 TRBD2 - TRBV5-1 CASRSFTSGGDTQYF TGCGCCAGCCGCTCCTTCACTAGCGGGGGAGATACGCAGTATTTT
TRBJ2-4 - - TRBV9 CASSVGPSDIQYF TGTGCCAGCAGCGTAGGTCCGTCGGACATTCAGTACTTC
TRBJ1-2 TRBD1 once TRBV9 CASSGKGQPYGYTF TGTGCCAGCAGCGGTAAGGGACAGCCCTATGGCTACACCTTC
TRBJ2-1 TRBD1 - TRBV24-1 CATSHRGTGPRGDNEQFF TGTGCCACCAGCCATCGGGGGACAGGACCTCGAGGGGACAATGAGCAGTTCTTC
TRBJ2-2 - - TRBV2 CASSEYRFGTGELFF TGTGCCAGCAGTGAGTACCGCTTCGGGACCGGGGAGCTGTTTTTT
TRBJ2-3 TRBD2 - TRBV6-2/TRBV6-3 CASSYGLGEYF TGTGCCAGCAGTTACGGACTAGGGGAGTATTTT
TRBJ2-7 TRBD2 - TRBV7-2 CASSINGGAPAYEQYF TGTGCCAGCAGCATTAACGGGGGGGCCCCAGCCTACGAGCAGTACTTC
TRBJ1-2 TRBD1 - TRBV19 CASSRTGDYGYTF TGTGCCAGTAGTCGGACAGGCGATTATGGCTACACCTTC
TRBJ1-6 - - TRBV3-1/TRBV3-2 CASRGSRINSPLHF TGTGCCAGTAGGGGCTCGAGGATCAATTCACCCCTCCACTTT
TRBJ2-4 TRBD1 - TRBV30 CAWSSGTVANIQYF TGTGCCTGGAGTTCCGGGACAGTAGCAAACATTCAGTACTTC
TRBJ2-7 TRBD1 - TRBV6-1 CASSESPGTGGYEQYF TGTGCCAGCAGTGAAAGCCCCGGGACAGGGGGTTACGAGCAGTACTTC
TRBJ2-1 TRBD2 - TRBV7-2 CASSSPSSGSHSSYNEQFF TGTGCCAGCAGCTCGCCGTCTAGCGGGTCCCACAGCTCCTACAATGAGCAGTTCTTC
TRBJ2-1 TRBD2 once TRBV2 CASTSTSGAYNEQFF TGTGCCAGCACCTCGACTAGCGGGGCTTACAATGAGCAGTTCTTC
TRBJ2-3 TRBD1 - TRBV18 CASSPGTGGRDTQYF TGTGCCAGCTCCCCCGGGACAGGGGGCCGGGATACGCAGTATTTT
TRBJ1-6 - few TRBV2 CASSEVYGFDNSPLHF TGTGCCAGCAGTGAAGTATACGGGTTTGATAATTCACCCCTCCACTTT
TRBJ1-1 TRBD1 - TRBV19 CASSPLTGKNTEAFF TGTGCCAGTAGTCCCCTGACAGGGAAGAACACTGAAGCTTTCTTT
TRBJ2-1 TRBD2 few TRBV12-3/TRBV12-4 CASRVAGGEQFF TGTGCCAGCCGGGTTGCGGGGGGTGAGCAGTTCTTC
TRBJ2-3 TRBD2 - TRBV5-4 CASSLFSGGPGRGSTDTQYF TGTGCCAGCAGCTTATTTAGCGGGGGGCCCGGCCGTGGTAGCACAGATACGCAGTATTTT
TRBJ2-5 TRBD1 - TRBV5-1 CASSLAVGQGGQETQYF TGCGCCAGCAGCTTGGCCGTGGGACAGGGGGGACAAGAGACCCAGTACTTC
TRBJ1-2 TRBD1 - TRBV6-2/TRBV6-3 CASSRQGPPEASGYTF TGTGCCAGCAGCCGACAGGGCCCCCCGGAAGCCAGTGGCTACACCTTC
TRBJ1-1 TRBD1 - TRBV30 CAWTNKQGRVTEAFF TGTGCCTGGACCAACAAACAGGGGCGGGTCACTGAAGCTTTCTTT
TRBJ2-7 TRBD2 - TRBV5-6 CASSSWQRGLGQYF TGTGCCAGCAGCTCCTGGCAGCGGGGTCTAGGGCAGTACTTC
TRBJ2-6 - - TRBV9 CASSVIHSSGANVLTF TGTGCCAGCAGCGTAATACATTCCTCTGGGGCCAACGTCCTGACTTTC
TRBJ2-3 - - TRBV5-1 CASSFLEAARGTDTQYF TGCGCCAGCAGCTTCCTTGAGGCAGCGAGGGGCACAGATACGCAGTATTTT
TRBJ2-7 - - TRBV12-3/TRBV12-4 CASSFGGSEQYF TGTGCCAGCAGTTTTGGGGGGAGCGAGCAGTACTTC
TRBJ2-3 TRBD2 - TRBV7-7 CASSLIACLGGGASTDTQYF TGTGCCAGCAGCTTAATAGCTTGCTTGGGCGGGGGAGCTAGCACAGATACGCAGTATTTT
TRBJ2-2 - - TRBV9 CASSVRGMNTGELFF TGTGCCAGCAGCGTAAGGGGGATGAACACCGGGGAGCTGTTTTTT
TRBJ2-1 TRBD2 few TRBV6-2/TRBV6-3 CASSHGSSGVYNEQFF TGTGCCAGCAGTCACGGTAGTAGCGGGGTGTACAATGAGCAGTTCTTC
TRBJ1-1 TRBD1 once TRBV30 CAWSGYGQGTTEAFF TGTGCCTGGAGCGGCTATGGACAGGGGACCACTGAAGCTTTCTTT
TRBJ1-2 - - TRBV7-2 CASSEQTSSYGYTF TGTGCCAGCAGTGAACAGACCAGCTCCTATGGCTACACCTTC
TRBJ2-1 - - TRBV20-1 CSASPFVTGNNEQFF TGCAGTGCTAGTCCCTTTGTGACAGGCAACAATGAGCAGTTCTTC
TRBJ1-1 - - TRBV3-1/TRBV3-2 CASSQVTGSEAFF TGTGCCAGCAGCCAGGTTACAGGGTCAGAAGCTTTCTTT
TRBJ2-7 TRBD2 - TRBV11-2 CASSPASGGSYEQYF TGTGCCAGCAGCCCCGCTAGCGGGGGCTCATACGAGCAGTACTTC
TRBJ1-1 - - TRBV19 CASSFGGRDGFF TGTGCCAGTAGTTTTGGTGGGCGAGATGGTTTCTTT
TRBJ2-7 - - TRBV20-1 CSASGRLTGVYEQYF TGCAGTGCTAGTGGCCGACTTACGGGAGTGTACGAGCAGTACTTC
TRBJ2-1 - - TRBV2 CASSERSSAVNEQFF TGTGCCAGCAGTGAAAGGTCTAGTGCGGTCAATGAGCAGTTCTTC
TRBJ2-7 TRBD1 - TRBV25-1 CASSEVKGQGNEQYF TGTGCCAGCAGTGAAGTTAAGGGACAGGGGAACGAGCAGTACTTC
TRBJ2-2 TRBD1 - TRBV3-1/TRBV3-2 CASSLPGGIGELFF TGTGCCAGCAGCCTTCCAGGGGGCATCGGGGAGCTGTTTTTT
TRBJ1-1 TRBD1 - TRBV7-6 CASSPQTGTGTEAFF TGTGCCAGCAGCCCGCAGACAGGGACAGGCACTGAAGCTTTCTTT
TRBJ1-2 - - TRBV9 CASSLQVGGTYGYTF TGTGCCAGCAGTCTGCAAGTCGGGGGGACCTATGGCTACACCTTC
TRBJ1-3 TRBD1 - TRBV30 CAWSLTGFRASGNTIYF TGTGCCTGGAGCCTGACAGGGTTTAGGGCCTCTGGAAACACCATATATTTT
TRBJ2-5 TRBD2 - TRBV5-4 CASSLRSGGAETQYF TGTGCCAGCAGCTTAAGAAGCGGGGGGGCGGAGACCCAGTACTTC
TRBJ1-6 - - TRBV11-2 CASSLNSDSSPLHF TGTGCCAGCAGCTTAAACAGTGATAGTTCACCCCTCCACTTT
TRBJ2-5 - - TRBV6-1 CASSENGGPQETQYF TGTGCCAGCAGTGAAAACGGGGGGCCCCAAGAGACCCAGTACTTC